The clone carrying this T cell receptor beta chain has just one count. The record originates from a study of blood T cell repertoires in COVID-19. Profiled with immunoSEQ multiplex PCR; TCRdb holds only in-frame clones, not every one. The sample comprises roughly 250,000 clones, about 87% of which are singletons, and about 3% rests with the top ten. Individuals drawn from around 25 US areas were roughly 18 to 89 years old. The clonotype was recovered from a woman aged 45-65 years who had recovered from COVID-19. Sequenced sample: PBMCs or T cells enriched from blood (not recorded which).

The CDR3 region has the DNA TGTGCCAGCAGCCCTCATTTGCGGCAGAACACAGATACGCAGTATTTT. Protein sequence: CASSPHLRQNTDTQYF. The chain combines TRBV3-1 (or the pseudogene TRBV3-2) with TRBJ2-3; no clear D gene. Trimming shortened V by 4 bases and J by 2 bases, and 16 bases separated the two germline ends. The germline V gene encodes CDR1 LGHDT and CDR2 YNNKEL (reference sequence). The CDR3 is 16 residues long.